This T cell receptor (beta chain) came from a study of shared clonotypes between healthy human individuals. About the research overall: There were three CD4 naive, three CD4 memory, two CD8 naive and one CD8 memory plates per donor.

CDR1 and CDR2 from the germline V gene are SEHNR and FQNEAQ (reference sequence). V shed 5 bases and J shed 5 bases, with 8 bases lying between them. CDR3 size: 12 residues. Positively selected for CCR7, the CD45RO-negative cells used as naive CD8 cells excluded terminally differentiated effector memory CD45RA+ cells. None of the donors, who were healthy HIV-negative adults, had recently had acute infections or vaccinations. Profiled with immunoSEQ multiplex PCR; TCRdb holds only in-frame clones, not every one. The data hold 630,000 or so clones, with roughly 98% observed a single time. The sequencing sample was made of naive CD8+ T cells sorted from blood. V and J are TRBV7-9 and TRBJ2-3, with D unresolved. The receptor's source is a man between 25 and 39 years old in good health. Here the CDR3 DNA reads TGTGCCAGCAGCCCTCAGTTAGATACGCAGTATTTT. Translated: CASSPQLDTQYF.